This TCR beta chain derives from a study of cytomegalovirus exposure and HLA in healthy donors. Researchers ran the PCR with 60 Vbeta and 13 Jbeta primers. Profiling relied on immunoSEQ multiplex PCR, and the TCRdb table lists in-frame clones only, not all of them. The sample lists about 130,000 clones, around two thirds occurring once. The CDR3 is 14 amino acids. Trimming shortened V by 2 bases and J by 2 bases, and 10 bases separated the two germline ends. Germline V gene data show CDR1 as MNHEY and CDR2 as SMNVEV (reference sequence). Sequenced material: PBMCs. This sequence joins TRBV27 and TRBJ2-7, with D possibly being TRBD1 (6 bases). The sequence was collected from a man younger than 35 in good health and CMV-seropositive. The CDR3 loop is CASSLLDRTYEQYF. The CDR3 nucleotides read TGTGCCAGCAGTTTACTAGACAGGACCTACGAGCAGTACTTC.